Shown below are 15 T cell receptor beta chains from a single sample sequenced in a study of regulatory T cells in long-lasting Graves disease. Time point here: newly diagnosed GD, antithyroid drugs for less than 3 months. Extracted PBMC RNA gave rise to the TCR library. Building of the TCR beta libraries involved iRepertoire HTBI primers and Arm-PCR of CDR3 regions. One entry per CDR3 protein results from TCRdb running MiXCR on the multiplex PCR reads. In the table there are roughly 380,000 distinct CDR3 sequences, 16% of which are singletons. This same sample was also part of a study on T cells in Graves' hyperthyroidism and ophthalmopathy.

Source: peripheral blood mononuclear cells (PBMCs), taken at new diagnosis, from a patient treated with antithyroid drugs. The receptor set was obtained from a man aged 40-50 years with Graves disease.

The CDR3 DNA follows: TGCAGTGCTAGAGAAAGGGGGCGTTGGGAAAAACTGTTTTTT. Amino acids: CSARERGRWEKLFF. The chain combines TRBV20-1 with TRBJ1-4; 7 bases map to TRBD1. Germline lookup yields CDR1 DFQATT and CDR2 SNEGSKA (reference sequence). V lost 0 bases, J lost 8 bases, and 6 bases stayed unmatched. The CDR3 has 14 residues.

This chain links TRBV7-2 with TRBJ2-2; unclear D gene. V gave up 6 bases and J gave up 4 bases, with 12 bases separating them. The CDR3 has 14 amino acids. Germline assignment: CDR1 SGHTA and CDR2 FQGNSA. This CDR3 reads CASSPHGVTGELFF. Here the CDR3 DNA reads TGTGCCAGCAGTCCACATGGGGTCACCGGGGAGCTGTTTTTT.

The chain uses TRBV29-1 and TRBJ2-6, with D maybe TRBD1 (6 bases). The length of the CDR3 is 16 residues. The V end was cut by 1 base, the J end by 2 bases, with 12 bases between. CDR1 and CDR2 from the germline V gene are SQVTM and ANQGSEA. CDR3 DNA: TGCAGCGTTGAAGGTCATAACAGGGCTGGGGCCAACGTCCTGACTTTC. Its translation is CSVEGHNRAGANVLTF. Complete variable domain (other parts from reference TRBV29-1 and TRBJ2-6): SAVISQKPSRDICQRGTSLTIQCQVDSQVTMMFWYRQQPGQSLTLIATANQGSEATYESGFVIDKFPISRPNLTFSTLTVSNMSPEDSSIYLCSVEGHNRAGANVLTFGAGSRLTVL.

This clonotype was observed a few times. The chain couples TRBV5-6 to TRBJ1-2; D is unresolved. Trimming cost V 1 base and J 8 bases, with 9 bases left between them. The germline V gene has CDR1 SGHDT and CDR2 YYEEEE. This CDR3 region has 12 residues. The CDR3 here is CASSLRVWGYTF. As DNA, the CDR3 is TGTGCCAGCAGCTTGAGGGTTTGGGGCTACACCTTC.

This clonotype was seen a single time. This may arise from a read error, as a much more abundant clone is one base away. The chain joins TRBV2 to TRBJ2-5; D gene unclear. Trimming left V 6 bases short and J 2 bases short, with 10 bases between. Germline CDR1 reads SNHLY; CDR2 reads FYNNEI. The CDR3 runs to 13 residues. The chain's CDR3 is CASRFGRQETQYF. Written as DNA, the CDR3 is TGTGCCAGCAGGTTTGGCAGACAAGAGACCCAGTACTTC.

At least ten counts were recorded for this clonotype. The chain combines TRBV7-2 with TRBJ2-2; 10 bases map to TRBD2. The CDR3 is 19 amino acids. V lost 5 bases, J lost 0 bases, and 12 bases stayed unmatched. From germline, CDR1 is SGHTA and CDR2 FQGNSA. CDR3: CASSLIAGGTFANTGELFF. The CDR3 DNA reads TGTGCCAGCAGCCTGATAGCGGGGGGCACGTTCGCGAACACCGGGGAGCTGTTTTTT.

This clonotype was found a few times. A read error is likely, as this CDR3 ends without the conserved phenylalanine or tryptophan. The chain uses TRBV20-1 and TRBJ2-1, with D possibly TRBD2 on 6 matching bases. Trimming removed 2 bases at V and 2 bases at J, with 13 bases between. Germline CDR1 reads DFQATT; CDR2 reads SNEGSKA (reference sequence). This CDR3 contains 15 residues. This CDR3 is CSARPSGLTYNEQFL. The CDR3 DNA reads TGCAGTGCTAGACCAAGCGGGCTGACCTACAATGAGCAGTTCCTC.

This clonotype was recorded at least ten times. J is TRBJ1-1 and V is TRBV2; D is possibly TRBD1 (5 bases). Germline lookup yields CDR1 SNHLY and CDR2 FYNNEI. CDR3 length: 14 amino acids. V lost 4 bases, J lost 5 bases, and 14 bases lay in between. CDR3 loop: CASSAMGGRTEAFF. The CDR3 nucleotides are TGTGCCAGCAGTGCGATGGGGGGGAGAACTGAAGCTTTCTTT.

CDR3 protein: CASSLGREHGYTF. The CDR3, as DNA: TGTGCCAGCAGCTTGGGCAGGGAACATGGCTACACCTTC. The V and J genes are TRBV7-8 and TRBJ1-2; D might be TRBD1 (5 bases). The CDR3 sequence is 13 residues long. CDR1 and CDR2 (germline): SGHVS, FQNEAQ. Trimming stripped 3 bases from V and 6 bases from J, with 11 bases between.

This clonotype was counted between two and nine times. CDR3 sequence: CASSVAGRIRTNTQYF. The DNA for the CDR3 is TGTGCCAGCAGCGTAGCGGGGCGGATTAGAACAAATACGCAGTATTTT. This chain links TRBV9 with TRBJ2-3; D is perhaps TRBD1 or TRBD2 (5 bases each). V lost 0 bases, J lost 7 bases, and 18 bases lay in between. The CDR3 is 16 amino acids. CDR1 and CDR2 (germline): SGDLS, YYNGEE.

The sample holds many counts of this clonotype. The CDR3 spells CASSSRSARQETQYF. CDR3 nucleotides: TGCGCCAGCAGTTCCAGGTCCGCCAGACAAGAGACCCAGTACTTC. The J gene is TRBJ2-5, the V gene TRBV5-1; D remains unclear. The length of the CDR3 is 15 residues. The V gene lost 5 bases and the J gene lost 2 bases, with 16 bases spanning the gap. CDR1 is SGHRS and CDR2 is YFSETQ in the germline V gene.

This clonotype was seen ten or more times. V is TRBV30 and J is TRBJ2-5, with D possibly being TRBD1 or TRBD2 (5 bases each). This CDR3 has 14 residues. The V gene's germline CDR1 is GTSNPN and CDR2 SVGIG (reference sequence). V lost 1 base and J lost 5, with 14 bases in between. CDR3 loop: CAWSAGALRETQYF. CDR3 bases: TGTGCCTGGAGTGCCGGGGCCCTTCGGGAGACCCAGTACTTC.

This clonotype has a count of ten or more. The chain uses TRBV20-1 and TRBJ2-3; D gene uncertain. The CDR3 has 15 amino acids. V was shortened by 3 bases and J by 2 bases, with 15 bases between the two germline ends. Germline V CDR1 and CDR2: DFQATT, SNEGSKA (reference sequence). The CDR3 loop is CSASRVDGFTDTQYF. The CDR3 coding sequence is TGCAGTGCTAGTCGGGTTGACGGCTTCACAGATACGCAGTATTTT.

This clonotype was recorded many times. V is TRBV7-2 and J is TRBJ2-2, with D hard to call. There are 14 residues in the CDR3. Deletions cut 3 bases from V and 2 bases from J, with 7 bases between. Germline V gene lookup returns CDR1 SGHTA and CDR2 FQGNSA. The CDR3 bases are TGTGCCAGCAGCTTGGCCAGCAACACCGGGGAGCTGTTTTTT. Residues: CASSLASNTGELFF.

This clonotype appeared many times. Here the CDR3 reads CASSTRTGWAGELFF. DNA for the CDR3: TGTGCCAGCAGCACACGGACGGGATGGGCCGGGGAGCTGTTTTTT. The chain links TRBV7-6 to TRBJ2-2; D possibly corresponds to TRBD2 (5 bases). The V end was cut by 5 bases, the J end by 6 bases, with 16 bases between. This CDR3 has 15 residues. Germline V gives CDR1 SGHVS, CDR2 FNYEAQ. Supplemented by reference TRBV7-6 and TRBJ2-2, the full variable domain reads GAGVSQSPRYKVTKRGQDVALRCDPISGHVSLYWYRQALGQGPEFLTYFNYEAQQDKSGLPNDRFSAERPEGSISTLTIQRTEQRDSAMYRCASSTRTGWAGELFFGEGSRLTVL.